Listed below are T cell receptor beta chains from one sample, sequenced in a study of CD8 T cells in Susac syndrome. TCRdb ran MiXCR on the immunoSEQ multiplex PCR reads and lists one entry per CDR3 protein. Among under 200,000 distinct CDR3 sequences listed, around 96% were seen once. The sample comprised CD8+ T cells from PBMCs. The receptors derive from a human donor with multiple sclerosis. The conserved cysteine and the conserved F or W are not part of the CDR3 here. D genes are given only for firm matches.

V | D | CDR3
TRBV20-1 | . | SAGADRAYEQY
TRBV20-1 | . | SAKGRRDNEQF
TRBV12-3/TRBV12-4 | TRBD1 | ASTIGQGDEQF
TRBV9 | . | ASSPFQGKLDTQY
TRBV28 | . | ASTRRAWQETQY
TRBV27 | TRBD2 | ATRGLAGVEQF
TRBV7-9 | . | ASNSPLGSRNEQF
TRBV7-8 | TRBD1 | ASSLGVTGRNTEAF
TRBV13 | . | ASSGGPGTEAF
TRBV2 | . | ASSVPPEQF
TRBV4-2 | TRBD2 | ASSQIRSGLAGGPSSYNEQF